The 26 T cell receptor beta chains given below trace back to one sample, sequenced in a study of blood T cells in healthy people across ages. A sample-barcoded 5' primer and a J-beta primer mix were used in a second PCR of roughly 7 to 11 cycles. MiXCR, run by TCRdb on the 5' RACE reads, gives a single entry per CDR3 protein. The table includes 1.4 million or so distinct CDR3 sequences, approximately 43% detected once. Sample: blood. The receptor source for this set is a woman under 30 in good health.

The chain recombines TRBV4-3 with TRBJ1-2; the D gene is possibly TRBD1 (5 bases). Germline CDR1 is LGHNA and CDR2 is YSLEER. With 0 bases removed from V and 8 bases from J, the gap between germline ends came to 13 bases. The CDR3 covers 14 residues. The CDR3 loop reads CASSQDMQGGGYTF. DNA of the CDR3: TGCGCCAGCAGCCAAGATATGCAGGGCGGCGGCTACACCTTC.

This clonotype showed up just a few times. The chain has TRBV12-5 and TRBJ2-1, with D perhaps matching TRBD2 (5 bases). V was cut by 3 bases and J by 1 base, with 7 bases left in between. This CDR3 is built from 14 residues. Germline V gene sequence: CDR1 LGHNT, CDR2 FRNRAP. The CDR3 spells CASGLTSSYNEQFF. CDR3 coding DNA: TGTGCTAGTGGTTTAACTAGTTCCTACAATGAGCAGTTCTTC.

The rearrangement uses TRBV5-1 and TRBJ1-4, with TRBD1 as a possible D gene (6 bases). There are 17 residues in the CDR3. Germline CDR1 and CDR2: SGHRS and YFSETQ. V dropped 0 bases and J dropped 6 bases, with 18 bases sitting between them. The CDR3 loop is CASSLGRGPTRYEKLFF. The DNA of the CDR3 is TGCGCCAGCAGCTTGGGCAGGGGCCCAACCCGGTATGAAAAACTGTTTTTT.

The chain links TRBV20-1 to TRBJ2-3; TRBD2 is a possible D gene (5 bases). This CDR3 has 13 residues. V lost 6 bases and J lost 5, with 15 bases in between. Germline CDR1 reads DFQATT; CDR2 reads SNEGSKA (reference sequence). The CDR3 is CSAPEGYLDTQYF. In DNA, the CDR3 is TGCAGTGCGCCAGAGGGTTATTTAGATACGCAGTATTTT.

This chain connects TRBV7-8 to TRBJ1-2, with D unclear. The CDR3 has 14 residues. V lost 3 bases to trimming and J lost 4 bases, with 12 bases between them. The germline gives CDR1 SGHVS, CDR2 FQNEAQ. The CDR3 sequence: CASSLRLRGYGYTF. The CDR3 region has the DNA TGTGCCAGCAGCTTGAGGCTACGGGGCTATGGCTACACCTTC.

This chain connects TRBV12-3 or TRBV12-4 to TRBJ1-4, with a tentative D call TRBD1 (6 bases). This CDR3 is 11 amino acids long. Trimming shortened V by 8 bases and J by 8 bases, and 9 bases separated the two germline ends. CDR3 in amino acids: CASQGGEKLFF. CDR3 in DNA: TGTGCCAGCCAAGGGGGAGAAAAACTGTTTTTT.

This clonotype occurred once. The V gene is TRBV6-2 or TRBV6-3, the J gene TRBJ1-5, with unresolved D. The V gene's germline CDR1 is MNHEY and CDR2 SVGEGT. CDR3 length: 13 amino acids. V was clipped by 2 bases and J by 12 bases, with 14 bases between them. The CDR3 DNA is TGTGCCAGCAGTTACACAGAGACTCCCCACCAGCATTTT. Translating it yields CASSYTETPHQHF.

In nucleotides, the CDR3 is TGTGCCAGCAGTTATTCCTCCTCCGATGAGCAGTTCTTC. Translated: CASSYSSSDEQFF. The V and J genes are TRBV6-5 and TRBJ2-1; the D is unclear. V dropped 3 bases and J dropped 8 bases, with 11 bases sitting between them. CDR3 length equals 13 residues. Germline values: CDR1 MNHEY, CDR2 SVGAGI.

The sample holds a few counts of this clonotype. The chain recombines TRBV5-1 with TRBJ2-7; perhaps TRBD1 as D (5 bases). This CDR3 has 15 residues. V was cut by 0 bases and J by 2 bases, with 12 bases left in between. The germline V gene encodes CDR1 SGHRS and CDR2 YFSETQ. CDR3 amino acids: CASSLGHRNPYEQYF. The CDR3 DNA reads TGCGCCAGCAGCTTGGGACACAGGAACCCCTACGAGCAGTACTTC.

This clonotype was seen a handful of times. The chain carries TRBV20-1 and TRBJ2-3; tentative D call: TRBD1 (6 bases). CDR3 length equals 16 residues. The V end was cut by 3 bases, the J end by 0 bases, with 16 bases between. Germline CDR1 is DFQATT and CDR2 is SNEGSKA (reference sequence). CDR3 DNA: TGCAGTGCTAGTTCCCTCAGGGGCGGGAGCACAGATACGCAGTATTTT. It is translated as CSASSLRGGSTDTQYF.

The chain recombines TRBV7-8 with TRBJ1-6; D unclear. Trimming cost V 10 bases and J 7 bases, with 8 bases left between them. This CDR3 spans 11 amino acids. Germline lookup yields CDR1 SGHVS and CDR2 FQNEAQ. CDR3: CANPANSPLHF. The CDR3 bases are TGTGCCAACCCGGCGAATTCACCCCTCCACTTT.

The chain joins TRBV27 to TRBJ1-5; 7 bases are a match to TRBD1. Germline V gives CDR1 MNHEY, CDR2 SMNVEV (reference sequence). V was pared by 5 bases and J by 7 bases, with 11 bases of the junction left unmatched. CDR3 length equals 15 residues. The CDR3 nucleotides are TGTGCCAGCAGTCCGGGACAGCGAGCCGTGCAGCCCCAGCATTTT. Protein product: CASSPGQRAVQPQHF.

The chain recombines TRBV6-2 or TRBV6-3 with TRBJ1-1; weak D call: TRBD1 (6 bases). CDR3 length: 13 residues. V lost 7 bases and J lost 5, with 14 bases in between. CDR1 MNHEY and CDR2 SVGEGT come from the germline V gene. CDR3 amino acids: CASTLQGITEAFF. Here the CDR3 DNA reads TGTGCCAGCACTCTACAGGGTATAACTGAAGCTTTCTTT.

The genes are TRBV4-1 and TRBJ2-5; no clear D. The DNA end is a closer match to TRBJ2-7, so the J assignment may be wrong. Germline loops: CDR1 MGHRA, CDR2 YSYEKL. CDR3 length: 16 residues. CDR3 sequence: CASSPRLPATSYEQYF. The CDR3 DNA reads as TGCGCCAGCAGCCCGCGCCTCCCAGCGACCTCCTACGAGCAGTACTTC.

The gene calls are TRBV9 and TRBJ2-4, with unresolved D. The ends were cut back, 4 bases at V and 13 bases at J, with 15 bases in the middle. The V gene's germline CDR1 is SGDLS and CDR2 YYNGEE. The CDR3 consists of 12 residues. The DNA of the CDR3 is TGTGCCAGCAGCACGAGTCTGGGTGAGCAGTACTTC. Protein product: CASSTSLGEQYF.

The V and J genes are TRBV5-8 and TRBJ2-4; D ambiguous. Germline V gene sequence: CDR1 SGHTS, CDR2 YDEGEE. CDR3 length: 15 amino acids. Deletions cut 3 bases from V and 0 bases from J, with 10 bases between. CDR3 amino acids: CASSYWQLAKNIQYF. CDR3 coding DNA: TGTGCCAGCAGCTACTGGCAGCTAGCCAAAAACATTCAGTACTTC.

This chain joins TRBV20-1 and TRBJ1-2; 7 bases line up with TRBD1. Germline lookup yields CDR1 DFQATT and CDR2 SNEGSKA (reference sequence). The CDR3 spans 16 residues. V was pared by 0 bases and J by 3 bases, with 10 bases of the junction left unmatched. As DNA, the CDR3 is TGCAGTGCTAGAGATTCGGACAGGCGAAGGTACTATGGCTACACCTTC. Encoded protein: CSARDSDRRRYYGYTF.

In its sample, this clonotype was seen a few times. The J gene is TRBJ1-2, the V gene TRBV7-3, with a weak D call TRBD1 (6 bases). The length of the CDR3 is 15 residues. Germline V gene lookup returns CDR1 SGHTA and CDR2 FQGTGA. The V gene lost 5 bases and the J gene lost 5 bases, with 18 bases spanning the gap. DNA for the CDR3: TGTGCCAGCAGCCTACAAACAGGGAGCCGTTATGGCTACACCTTC. It codes for CASSLQTGSRYGYTF.

This clonotype came up a few times. The rearrangement joins TRBV12-3 or TRBV12-4 to TRBJ1-4; possible D gene TRBD1, 5 bases. This CDR3 contains 12 residues. The V and J ends lost 6 bases and 8 bases respectively, with 10 bases between them. The CDR3, as DNA: TGTGCCAGCAGAGGGGTGTGGGAAAAACTGTTTTTT. Protein sequence: CASRGVWEKLFF.

The CDR3 spells CASRTGGSTNYGYTF. The CDR3 coding sequence is TGTGCCAGCAGGACAGGGGGCAGCACGAACTATGGCTACACCTTC. The chain employs TRBV12-3 or TRBV12-4 and TRBJ1-2; 10 bases are a match to TRBD1. This CDR3 is built from 15 residues. Trimming at V came to 6 bases and at J to 2 bases, leaving 6 bases not matched to a gene.

The rearrangement uses TRBV4-1 and TRBJ2-1; D is possibly TRBD1 (6 bases). Germline CDR1 reads MGHRA; CDR2 reads YSYEKL. V was shortened by 2 bases and J by 0 bases, with 8 bases between the two germline ends. CDR3 length: 15 amino acids. The CDR3 protein is CASSQLTGSYNEQFF. The CDR3 DNA sequence: TGCGCCAGCAGCCAACTGACAGGCTCCTACAATGAGCAGTTCTTC.

This clonotype was seen a handful of times. This chain joins TRBV9 and TRBJ2-1, with TRBD2 as a possible D gene (7 bases). V was trimmed by 4 bases and J by 5 bases, leaving 16 bases between them. Per germline, CDR1 SGDLS and CDR2 YYNGEE. The CDR3 is made up of 15 amino acids. In DNA form, the CDR3 reads TGTGCCAGCAGCCCCCGGGGAGGGGGTGACAATGAGCAGTTCTTC. This gives the protein CASSPRGGGDNEQFF.

This chain links TRBV12-5 with TRBJ2-3, with 9 nucleotides matching TRBD2. Germline V gives CDR1 LGHNT, CDR2 FRNRAP. The trim removed 4 bases at V and 2 bases at J, leaving 4 bases unmatched. There are 15 residues in the CDR3. The chain's CDR3 is CASGSSGKYTDTQYF. The CDR3 DNA follows: TGTGCTAGTGGTTCTAGCGGGAAGTACACAGATACGCAGTATTTT. Looking up the rest from reference TRBV12-5 and TRBJ2-3 gives the full variable domain: DARVTQTPRHKVTEMGQEVTMRCQPILGHNTVFWYRQTMMQGLELLAYFRNRAPLDDSGMPKDRFSAEMPDATLATLKIQPSEPRDSAVYFCASGSSGKYTDTQYFGPGTRLTVL.

This chain links TRBV2 with TRBJ1-1; D gene ambiguous. Germline V gene sequence: CDR1 SNHLY, CDR2 FYNNEI. The CDR3 runs 14 residues. V was clipped by 5 bases and J by 3 bases, with 13 bases between them. The CDR3 bases are TGTGCCAGCAGTCCCTCCCGGGTGGACACTGAAGCTTTCTTT. Protein product: CASSPSRVDTEAFF.

This sequence joins TRBV6-4 and TRBJ2-3; TRBD2 aligns across 11 bases. Trimming removed 3 bases from V and 5 bases from J; junction bases left unmatched: 4. The germline CDR1 and CDR2 sequences are MRHNA and SNTAGT. The CDR3 covers 15 residues. Written as DNA, the CDR3 is TGTGCCAGCAGTGAAACTAGCGGGGGCGTAGATACGCAGTATTTT. Translating gives CASSETSGGVDTQYF.

This clonotype has more than one count but fewer than ten. The chain recombines TRBV9 with TRBJ2-1, with 7 bases that match TRBD2. J was trimmed by 0 bases and V by 4 bases; bases with no gene match: 10. The germline V gene has CDR1 SGDLS and CDR2 YYNGEE. This CDR3 has 17 amino acids. The CDR3 spells CASSPLAERFSYNEQFF. The CDR3 coding sequence is TGTGCCAGCAGCCCTCTAGCGGAGCGCTTCTCCTACAATGAGCAGTTCTTC. Using reference TRBV9 and TRBJ2-1 for the parts outside the CDR3, the full variable domain is DSGVTQTPKHLITATGQRVTLRCSPRSGDLSVYWYQQSLDQGLQFLIQYYNGEERAKGNILERFSAQQFPDLHSELNLSSLELGDSALYFCASSPLAERFSYNEQFFGPGTRLTVL.